This is a list of T cell receptor beta chains from one sample in a study of cytomegalovirus exposure and HLA in healthy donors. TCRdb's copy holds only in-frame clones and misses some; the assay was immunoSEQ multiplex PCR. This table has 200,000 or so clones, roughly 80% appearing once. The sample consisted of PBMCs. The receptors here all came from a woman younger than 45 in good health and CMV-seropositive. CDR3s include the opening cysteine and the closing phenylalanine or tryptophan. The D gene is left open where the match is weak. Part of the rows lack a size; the others show once, few, many or a class for expanded clones.

j_gene,abundance,d_gene,v_gene,CDR3aa,CDR3nt
TRBJ2-7,-,TRBD2,TRBV5-1,CASSQTSGNLEQYF,TGCGCCAGCAGCCAGACTAGCGGGAACCTCGAGCAGTACTTC
TRBJ2-1,-,-,TRBV27,CASSLRDYNEQFF,TGTGCCAGCAGTTTACGGGATTACAATGAGCAGTTCTTC
TRBJ2-7,-,TRBD1,TRBV4-2,CASSQEGQGPYEQYF,TGTGCCAGCAGCCAAGAAGGACAGGGACCCTACGAGCAGTACTTC
TRBJ2-7,once,-,TRBV28,CASSPFPGPYEQYF,TGTGCCAGCAGTCCCTTCCCTGGGCCCTACGAGCAGTACTTC
TRBJ2-1,few,-,TRBV2,CASKGSANEQFF,TGTGCCAGCAAGGGGTCGGCGAATGAGCAGTTCTTC
TRBJ2-2,-,-,TRBV7-6,CASSHTRTGELFF,TGTGCCAGCAGCCATACTAGAACCGGGGAGCTGTTTTTT
TRBJ2-1,-,TRBD1,TRBV7-9,CASSLETGGPRYNEQFF,TGTGCCAGCAGCTTAGAGACAGGGGGCCCAAGATACAATGAGCAGTTCTTC
TRBJ2-4,-,-,TRBV14,CASSPDSLVDIQYF,TGTGCCAGCAGCCCGGACAGCCTGGTGGACATTCAGTACTTC
TRBJ1-1,-,TRBD1,TRBV20-1,CSAPQGQEAFF,TGCAGTGCTCCCCAGGGACAGGAAGCTTTCTTT
TRBJ2-1,once,TRBD1,TRBV5-1,CASSPRTGTVNNEQFF,TGCGCCAGCAGCCCTCGTACGGGGACAGTGAACAATGAGCAGTTCTTC
TRBJ2-3,-,TRBD1,TRBV6-5,CASSRGGGLTDTQYF,TGTGCCAGCAGTCGAGGGGGCGGCCTCACAGATACGCAGTATTTT
TRBJ1-2,-,-,TRBV10-2,CASSEYENGYGYTF,TGCGCCAGCAGTGAGTATGAAAACGGTTATGGCTACACCTTC
TRBJ2-7,-,TRBD2,TRBV4-1,CASSQERGDEQYF,TGCGCCAGCAGCCAAGAACGGGGGGACGAGCAGTACTTC
TRBJ2-2,-,TRBD1,TRBV7-9,CASSRRDRGLNTGELFF,TGTGCCAGCAGCCGCCGAGACAGGGGGCTAAACACCGGGGAGCTGTTTTTT
TRBJ2-1,-,TRBD2,TRBV6-1,CASNKRDPSYNEQFF,TGTGCCAGCAATAAGCGGGACCCTTCCTACAATGAGCAGTTCTTC
TRBJ1-5,-,TRBD1,TRBV2,CASRRDRAGNQPQHF,TGTGCCAGCAGGAGGGACAGGGCGGGCAATCAGCCCCAGCATTTT
TRBJ2-7,once,TRBD1,TRBV7-9,CASSLLTGGPYEQYF,TGTGCCAGCAGCTTGCTCACAGGGGGACCCTACGAGCAGTACTTC
TRBJ2-5,-,TRBD2,TRBV7-6,CASSFGTSGALSYQETQYF,TGTGCCAGCAGCTTCGGGACTAGCGGAGCCTTATCGTACCAAGAGACCCAGTACTTC
TRBJ2-1,-,-,TRBV12-5,CASGLVVLGSHLNEQFF,TGTGCTAGTGGTTTGGTAGTTCTGGGTAGCCATTTGAATGAGCAGTTCTTC
TRBJ2-7,-,-,TRBV7-9,CASSLSRFEQYF,TGTGCCAGCAGCTTATCCCGTTTCGAGCAGTACTTC
TRBJ2-2,-,TRBD2,TRBV7-2,CASSATSAPFGELFF,TGTGCCAGCAGCGCCACTAGCGCCCCGTTCGGGGAGCTGTTTTTT
TRBJ2-7,few,-,TRBV19,CASSRNGRANEQYF,TGTGCCAGTAGTAGGAACGGGAGAGCCAACGAGCAGTACTTC
TRBJ2-1,-,-,TRBV11-1,CASSHDRSSYNEQFF,TGTGCCAGCAGCCACGACAGAAGCTCCTACAATGAGCAGTTCTTC
TRBJ1-3,-,TRBD1,TRBV11-2,CASTEGTASGNTIYF,TGTGCCAGCACCGAAGGGACAGCCTCTGGAAACACCATATATTTT
TRBJ2-5,-,TRBD2,TRBV7-6,CASRAGGETQYF,TGTGCCAGCAGGGCGGGGGGGGAGACCCAGTACTTC
TRBJ1-2,-,-,TRBV2,CASSEGKGGNYGYTF,TGTGCCAGCAGTGAGGGAAAAGGGGGAAACTATGGCTACACCTTC
TRBJ2-1,-,-,TRBV9,CASSASGTHYNEQFF,TGTGCCAGCAGCGCGTCCGGGACTCACTACAATGAGCAGTTCTTC
TRBJ2-7,-,TRBD2,TRBV5-1,CASSSGLADSYEQYF,TGCGCCAGCAGCTCGGGACTAGCGGACTCCTACGAGCAGTACTTC
TRBJ2-1,-,TRBD2,TRBV28,CASSFPGTSGTSYNEQFF,TGTGCCAGCAGTTTTCCAGGGACTAGCGGGACTTCCTACAATGAGCAGTTCTTC
TRBJ2-7,few,TRBD2,TRBV11-2,CASSSGLAWGYEQYF,TGTGCCAGCAGCTCGGGACTAGCGTGGGGCTACGAGCAGTACTTC
TRBJ2-7,-,-,TRBV10-1,CASSEGQGRAYEQYF,TGCGCCAGCAGTGAGGGGCAGGGTAGGGCCTACGAGCAGTACTTC
TRBJ1-2,once,TRBD1,TRBV6-5,CASSSYNRGPRVTF,TGTGCCAGCAGTTCCTATAACAGGGGGCCACGAGTAACCTTC
TRBJ2-2,-,-,TRBV29-1,CSVRSGERDTGELFF,TGCAGCGTTCGGTCAGGGGAACGCGACACCGGGGAGCTGTTTTTT
TRBJ2-1,-,-,TRBV27,CASSPQASMAADEQFF,TGTGCCAGCAGTCCCCAGGCGTCAATGGCCGCCGATGAGCAGTTCTTC
TRBJ2-1,few,TRBD2,TRBV11-3,CASSRGTSGVYNEQFF,TGTGCCAGCAGCCGGGGGACTAGCGGGGTATACAATGAGCAGTTCTTC
TRBJ1-3,-,-,TRBV6-5,CASRLDRGEGNTIYF,TGTGCCAGCAGGCTAGACAGAGGAGAAGGAAACACCATATATTTT
TRBJ1-2,-,TRBD1,TRBV5-1,CASSLVQGAYGYTF,TGCGCCAGCAGCTTGGTACAGGGGGCCTATGGCTACACCTTC
TRBJ2-5,-,-,TRBV7-6,CASSPRSTTQYQETQYF,TGTGCCAGCAGCCCCCGATCCACGACACAGTACCAAGAGACCCAGTACTTC
TRBJ2-7,-,TRBD2,TRBV4-1,CASSTQAGVAYEQYF,TGCGCCAGCAGCACCCAAGCGGGAGTGGCCTACGAGCAGTACTTC
TRBJ1-2,-,-,TRBV7-6,CASSGGDGGYGYTF,TGTGCCAGCAGCGGAGGGGACGGAGGCTATGGCTACACCTTC
TRBJ1-5,-,TRBD1,TRBV5-6,CASSLGDRLNQPQHF,TGTGCCAGCAGCTTGGGGGACAGGCTCAATCAGCCCCAGCATTTT
TRBJ1-2,-,TRBD1,TRBV5-6,CASSFGQGDSYGYTF,TGTGCCAGCAGCTTCGGACAGGGGGACAGCTATGGCTACACCTTC
TRBJ2-3,-,-,TRBV19,CASSTREPDTQYF,TGTGCCAGTAGTACACGGGAGCCAGATACGCAGTATTTT
TRBJ2-2,-,-,TRBV10-1,CASPPDGGNTGELFF,TGCGCCAGCCCTCCCGACGGGGGGAACACCGGGGAGCTGTTTTTT
TRBJ2-1,few,TRBD1,TRBV2,CAIRDRVPWEQFF,TGTGCCATCAGGGACAGGGTTCCATGGGAGCAGTTCTTC
TRBJ2-2,-,TRBD2,TRBV10-3,CAIRRGGNTGELFF,TGTGCCATCAGGCGCGGGGGGAACACCGGGGAGCTGTTTTTT
TRBJ1-1,-,-,TRBV27,CASSLRGITEAFF,TGTGCCAGCAGCCTAAGGGGTATCACTGAAGCTTTCTTT
TRBJ1-2,-,TRBD1,TRBV9,CASSVAGGAEDYGYTF,TGTGCCAGCAGCGTAGCAGGGGGCGCGGAAGACTATGGCTACACCTTC
TRBJ2-1,few,TRBD2,TRBV5-1,CASSLRTGGANEQFF,TGCGCCAGCAGCTTGAGAACGGGGGGGGCCAATGAGCAGTTCTTC
TRBJ1-5,few,TRBD1,TRBV19,CASTRRGPRGNQPQHF,TGTGCCAGTACCAGGAGGGGGCCTAGGGGCAATCAGCCCCAGCATTTT
TRBJ1-1,-,-,TRBV6-5,CASSPQGIEAFF,TGTGCCAGCAGTCCTCAGGGGATTGAAGCTTTCTTT
TRBJ2-7,-,TRBD1,TRBV19,CASSHTGTGHNEQYF,TGTGCCAGTAGTCACACCGGGACAGGGCACAACGAGCAGTACTTC
TRBJ1-5,-,-,TRBV28,CASSFWSRENQPQHF,TGTGCCAGCAGTTTCTGGAGCAGGGAAAATCAGCCCCAGCATTTT
TRBJ2-1,-,-,TRBV6-5,CASSRDNEQFF,TGTGCCAGCAGTCGGGACAACGAGCAGTTCTTC